These 21 T cell receptor beta chains were all obtained from the same sample, sequenced in a study of blood T cell repertoires in COVID-19. Libraries were prepared by immunoSEQ multiplex PCR; TCRdb keeps only in-frame clonotypes and omits some of them. This table holds roughly 100,000 clones, about nine tenths found once. Sequencing used peripheral blood. The receptors derive from a woman in her 50s with COVID-19, enrolled during active disease.

This chain joins TRBV6-5 and TRBJ2-2; TRBD2 agrees at 9 bases. V lost 6 bases and J lost 7; bases outside the gene matches: 6. This CDR3 has 14 residues. Germline CDR1 and CDR2: MNHEY and SVGAGI. CDR3 sequence reads: CASSGTSWGGELFF. The CDR3 bases are TGTGCCAGCAGCGGGACTAGCTGGGGCGGGGAGCTGTTTTTT.

CDR3 bases: TGTGCCATTAAAAAACAGGGGGAGGTGGAGACCCAGTACTTC. Its translation is CAIKKQGEVETQYF. The rearrangement uses TRBV10-3 and TRBJ2-5; 8 bases align to TRBD1. The junction had 11 bases not matched to a gene; V was cut back by 9 bases and J by 5 bases. The CDR3 spans 14 residues. Germline V gene sequence: CDR1 ENHRY, CDR2 SYGVKD.

This rearrangement joins TRBV6-5 to TRBJ1-2, with D maybe TRBD1 (6 bases). The CDR3 is 14 residues long. V gave up 6 bases and J gave up 10 bases, with 21 bases separating them. Germline V gene sequence: CDR1 MNHEY, CDR2 SVGAGI. CDR3 in amino acids: CASRHPRQDQNYTF. As DNA, the CDR3 is TGTGCCAGCAGACATCCTCGACAGGATCAAAACTACACCTTC.

CDR3 sequence (DNA): TGCGCCAGCAGCGGAGGGACAGGCGGCTACCAAGAGACCCAGTACTTC. Translation gives CASSGGTGGYQETQYF. This chain uses TRBV5-1 with TRBJ2-5, with 8 nucleotides matching TRBD1. Germline V CDR1 and CDR2: SGHRS, YFSETQ. V dropped 4 bases and J dropped 0; count of bases not matched to a gene: 8. This CDR3 has 16 amino acids.

The DNA for the CDR3 is TGTGCCAGCAGTTCCCAAATCGGACAGGGCGGCTACACCTTC. Translating it yields CASSSQIGQGGYTF. V and J are TRBV6-5 and TRBJ1-2; 8 nucleotides match TRBD1. Unmatched junction bases numbered 9, after V lost 4 bases and J lost 8 bases. From germline, CDR1 is MNHEY and CDR2 SVGAGI. The CDR3 contains 14 residues.

In its sample, this clone was seen a few times. The chain carries TRBV6-1 and TRBJ2-6; 7 bases agree with TRBD1. This CDR3 comprises 18 residues. V gave up 0 bases and J gave up 0 bases; unmatched junction bases: 5. The germline gives CDR1 MNHNS, CDR2 SASEGT. CDR3 residues: CASSEAMTGSSGANVLTF. CDR3 DNA: TGTGCCAGCAGTGAAGCGATGACAGGGAGCTCTGGGGCCAACGTCCTGACTTTC.

The V gene is TRBV28, the J gene TRBJ1-1; D is ambiguous. Germline CDR1 reads MDHEN; CDR2 reads SYDVKM. The ends were cut back, 6 bases at V and 4 bases at J, with 9 bases in the middle. The CDR3 loop spans 12 amino acids. The CDR3, as DNA: TGTGCCAGCAGCGCACAGACCACTGAAGCTTTCTTT. It yields the protein CASSAQTTEAFF.

The chain combines TRBV7-2 with TRBJ2-2; tentatively, D is TRBD1 (6 bases). Germline loops: CDR1 SGHTA, CDR2 FQGNSA. The ends were cut back, 5 bases at V and 0 bases at J, with 10 bases in the middle. The CDR3 has 15 amino acids. The CDR3 reads CASSPWTANTGELFF. CDR3 in DNA: TGTGCCAGCAGCCCGTGGACAGCGAACACCGGGGAGCTGTTTTTT.

The chain is built from TRBV12-3 or TRBV12-4 and TRBJ2-3, with D uncertain. The CDR3 sequence is 12 residues long. V lost 8 bases and J 1 base, leaving 7 bases between the germline ends. The CDR3 here is CASSPGTDTQYF. The CDR3 coding sequence is TGTGCCAGCTCCCCTGGCACAGATACGCAGTATTTT.

This clone was picked up one time. The chain carries TRBV7-9 and TRBJ1-1; D may be TRBD1 (6 bases). Trimming took off 3 bases at V and 12 bases at J, with 11 bases between the two ends. The CDR3 loop spans 11 amino acids. CDR1 and CDR2 from the germline V gene are SEHNR and FQNEAQ (reference sequence). DNA of the CDR3: TGTGCCAGCAGCTTCCCACAGGGACCTTTCTTT. This translates into CASSFPQGPFF.

The chain is built from TRBV19 and TRBJ1-1; 8 nucleotides agree with TRBD1. J was trimmed by 1 base and V by 8 bases; bases with no gene match: 3. The germline CDR1 and CDR2 sequences are LNHDA and SQIVND (reference sequence). This CDR3 has 13 amino acids. Here the CDR3 DNA reads TGTGCCAGTGGGGACAGGCCGAACACTGAAGCTTTCTTT. It yields the protein CASGDRPNTEAFF.

The chain employs TRBV27 and TRBJ2-7; maybe TRBD1 (5 bases). CDR1 and CDR2 (germline): MNHEY, SMNVEV (reference sequence). The CDR3 runs to 14 residues. V was trimmed by 2 bases and J by 2 bases, leaving 10 bases between them. For the CDR3, the DNA is TGTGCCAGCAGTTTACCAGGGAACCCCTACGAGCAGTACTTC. Its translation: CASSLPGNPYEQYF.

This clone was counted a single time. The CDR3 is CASSQGLAAPIQYF. Written as DNA, the CDR3 is TGTGCCAGCAGCCAAGGATTAGCGGCCCCCATTCAGTACTTC. The chain recombines TRBV3-1 (or the pseudogene TRBV3-2) with TRBJ2-5; TRBD2 is a possible D gene (6 bases). The DNA end is more similar to TRBJ2-4, so the J call may be wrong. The germline gives CDR1 LGHDT, CDR2 YNNKEL (reference sequence). CDR3 length equals 14 residues.

This rearrangement joins TRBV7-3 to TRBJ1-2, with 11 nucleotides matching TRBD1. Losses at the gene ends were 5 bases for V and 8 bases for J; bases not matched to a gene: 4. The CDR3 has 13 residues. The germline V gene encodes CDR1 SGHTA and CDR2 FQGTGA. In nucleotides, the CDR3 is TGTGCCAGCAGCAGGACAGGGGGCAAAGGCTACACCTTC. Translating it yields CASSRTGGKGYTF.

This rearrangement joins TRBV2 to TRBJ1-4; D ambiguous. The CDR3 extends over 14 amino acids. The germline CDR1 and CDR2 sequences are SNHLY and FYNNEI. V shed 7 bases and J shed 3 bases, with 12 bases lying between them. This CDR3 reads CASNALASNEKLFF. CDR3 in DNA: TGTGCCAGCAATGCTCTGGCTTCTAATGAAAAACTGTTTTTT.

This sequence joins TRBV19 and TRBJ2-7; TRBD1 matches at 7 bases. Per the germline V gene, CDR1 is LNHDA and CDR2 is SQIVND (reference sequence). V was clipped by 0 bases and J by 3 bases; unmatched bases: 8. The CDR3 loop spans 16 amino acids. This CDR3 reads CASSIDSRQGSYEQYF. DNA for the CDR3: TGTGCCAGTAGTATAGATTCAAGACAGGGAAGCTACGAGCAGTACTTC. The full variable domain, rest sourced from reference TRBV19 and TRBJ2-7, is DGGITQSPKYLFRKEGQNVTLSCEQNLNHDAMYWYRQDPGQGLRLIYYSQIVNDFQKGDIAEGYSVSREKKESFPLTVTSAQKNPTAFYLCASSIDSRQGSYEQYFGPGTRLTVT.

This clone was counted once. The gene calls are TRBV27 and TRBJ2-5; 9 bases align to TRBD2. The CDR3 consists of 16 residues. Germline values: CDR1 MNHEY, CDR2 SMNVEV (reference sequence). The V and J ends lost 2 bases and 9 bases, in that order; junction bases with no gene match: 13. CDR3 sequence (DNA): TGTGCCAGCAGTTTAGGGGCTAGCGGGGCACCCGGGGCCCAGTACTTC. It yields the protein CASSLGASGAPGAQYF.

The chain is built from TRBV4-1 and TRBJ2-7, with D possibly matching TRBD1 (6 bases). The CDR3 consists of 14 residues. V dropped 4 bases and J dropped 3 bases, with 13 bases sitting between them. Per the germline V gene, CDR1 is MGHRA and CDR2 is YSYEKL. The CDR3 DNA reads TGCGCCAGCAGCCTCCGGACAGATTTCTACGAGCAGTACTTC. Translation: CASSLRTDFYEQYF.

This chain links TRBV5-1 with TRBJ2-2, with TRBD1 matching 7 bases. The CDR3 contains 15 residues. V lost 6 bases to trimming and J lost 0 bases; unmatched junction nucleotides: 5. Germline V CDR1 and CDR2: SGHRS, YFSETQ. CDR3 region: CASTPTGANTGELFF. The CDR3 bases are TGCGCCAGCACCCCCACAGGGGCGAACACCGGGGAGCTGTTTTTT.

The V and J genes are TRBV28 and TRBJ1-5; D gene uncertain. Per germline, CDR1 MDHEN and CDR2 SYDVKM. The CDR3 consists of 15 residues. V was shortened by 5 bases and J by 4 bases, with 15 bases between the two germline ends. The CDR3 loop is CASSVPTRINQPQHF. The CDR3 DNA reads TGTGCCAGCAGTGTTCCGACTAGAATTAATCAGCCCCAGCATTTT.

The CDR3 DNA is TGTGCCAGCAGCGCCGGGGGGGCCCAGGAGACCCAGTACTTC. Encoded protein: CASSAGGAQETQYF. The chain links TRBV9 to TRBJ2-5; 8 bases agree with TRBD2. V shed 3 bases, J shed 5 bases, and the junction held 6 bases outside the gene matches. CDR1 is SGDLS and CDR2 is YYNGEE in the germline V gene. This CDR3 is 14 amino acids long.